This T cell receptor (beta chain) is drawn from a study of blood T cell repertoires in COVID-19. The CDR3 sequence is 13 residues long. Trimming pared 5 bases from V and 6 bases from J, leaving 10 bases between. In germline, CDR1 is SGHTA, CDR2 FQGTGA. Some clones are missing from TCRdb's copy, which holds only in-frame ones; the method was immunoSEQ multiplex PCR. The sample includes roughly 400,000 clones, approximately 87% seen only once; the top ten take approximately 2.4%. The TCR sequence derives from a woman in her sixties with COVID-19, enrolled during active disease. V and J are TRBV7-3 and TRBJ2-2; D is possibly TRBD1 (5 bases). The sequencing input was peripheral blood. In nucleotides, the CDR3 is TGTGCCAGCAGCACCTCCAGGGCCGGGGAGCTGTTTTTT. This gives the protein CASSTSRAGELFF.